This record looks at one T cell receptor (beta chain) sequence and its context. The CDR3 consists of 16 residues. The germline V gene has CDR1 SGHRS and CDR2 YFSETQ. V was trimmed by 4 bases and J by 0 bases, leaving 14 bases between them. The data derive from a study of blood T cell repertoires in COVID-19. Study details: Material from acute and convalescent COVID-19 was sourced from the United States, Italy and Spain.

TCRdb's table, derived via immunoSEQ multiplex PCR, lists solely in-frame clones and lacks some. The sample consists of approximately 170,000 clones, 70% to 90% of them appearing once. This sequence originates from a man between 60 and 75 years old who had recovered from COVID-19. The chain couples TRBV5-1 to TRBJ1-3, with D possibly matching TRBD1 (5 bases). Sample: peripheral blood. As DNA, the CDR3 is TGCGCCAGCAGCGAGACTAGACAGAGCTCTGGAAACACCATATATTTT. Translation gives CASSETRQSSGNTIYF.